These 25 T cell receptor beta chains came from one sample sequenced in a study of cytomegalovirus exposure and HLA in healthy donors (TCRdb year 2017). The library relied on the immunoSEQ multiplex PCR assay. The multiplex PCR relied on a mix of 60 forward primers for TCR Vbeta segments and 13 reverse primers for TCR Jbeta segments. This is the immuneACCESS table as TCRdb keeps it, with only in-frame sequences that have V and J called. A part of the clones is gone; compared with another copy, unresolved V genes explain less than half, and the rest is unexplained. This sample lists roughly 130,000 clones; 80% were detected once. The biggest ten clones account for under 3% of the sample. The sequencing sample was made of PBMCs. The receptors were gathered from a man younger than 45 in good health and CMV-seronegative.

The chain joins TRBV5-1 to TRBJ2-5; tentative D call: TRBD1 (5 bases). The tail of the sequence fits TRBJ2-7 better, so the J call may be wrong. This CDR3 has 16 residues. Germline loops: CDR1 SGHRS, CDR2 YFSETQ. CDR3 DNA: TGCGCCAGCAGCTTGGCGGCGACAGCTAACTACTACGAGCAGTACTTC. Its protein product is CASSLAATANYYEQYF.

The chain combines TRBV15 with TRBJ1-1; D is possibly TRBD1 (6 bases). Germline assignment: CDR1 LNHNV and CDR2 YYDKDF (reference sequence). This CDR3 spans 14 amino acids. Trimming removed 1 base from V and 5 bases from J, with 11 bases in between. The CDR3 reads CATSRVQGPTEAFF. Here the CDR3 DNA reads TGTGCCACCAGCAGAGTGCAGGGGCCTACTGAAGCTTTCTTT.

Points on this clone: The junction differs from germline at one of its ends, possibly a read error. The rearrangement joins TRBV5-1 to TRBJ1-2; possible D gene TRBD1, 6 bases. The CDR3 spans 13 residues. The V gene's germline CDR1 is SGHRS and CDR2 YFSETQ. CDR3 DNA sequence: TGCGCCAGCAGCTTTAGCAGGGATGGGGGCTACCCCTTC. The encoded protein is CASSFSRDGGYPF. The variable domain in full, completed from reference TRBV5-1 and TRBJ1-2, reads KAGVTQTPRYLIKTRGQQVTLSCSPISGHRSVSWYQQTPGQGLQFLFEYFSETQRNKGNFPGRFSGRQFSNSRSEMNVSTLELGDSALYLCASSFSRDGGYPFGSGTRLTVV.

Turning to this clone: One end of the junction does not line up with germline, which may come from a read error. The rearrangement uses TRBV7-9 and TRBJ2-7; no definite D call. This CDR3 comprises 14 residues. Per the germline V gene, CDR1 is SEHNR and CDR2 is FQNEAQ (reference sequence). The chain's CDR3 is CSSSAQPSSYEQYF. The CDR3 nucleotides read TGTTCCAGCAGCGCACAGCCGTCCTCCTACGAGCAGTACTTC.

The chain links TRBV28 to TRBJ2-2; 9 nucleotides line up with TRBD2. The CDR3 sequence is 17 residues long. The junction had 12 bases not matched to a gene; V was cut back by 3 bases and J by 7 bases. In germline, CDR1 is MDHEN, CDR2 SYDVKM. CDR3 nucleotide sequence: TGTGCCAGCAGTTTGGAACTAGCGGGCGAAAGGAGCGGGGAGCTGTTTTTT. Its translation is CASSLELAGERSGELFF.

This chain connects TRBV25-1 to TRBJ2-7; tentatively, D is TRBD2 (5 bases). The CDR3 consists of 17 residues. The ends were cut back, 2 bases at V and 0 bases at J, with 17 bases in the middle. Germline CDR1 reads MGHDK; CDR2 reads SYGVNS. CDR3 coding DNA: TGTGCCAGCAGTGAACGGATCGGGAAAATCGGCTCCTACGAGCAGTACTTC. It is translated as CASSERIGKIGSYEQYF.

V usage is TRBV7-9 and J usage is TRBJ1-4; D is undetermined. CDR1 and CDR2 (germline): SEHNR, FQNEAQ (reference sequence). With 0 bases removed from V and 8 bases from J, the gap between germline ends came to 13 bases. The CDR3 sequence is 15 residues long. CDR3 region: CASSLAVVGGEKLFF. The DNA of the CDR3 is TGTGCCAGCAGCTTAGCCGTTGTTGGAGGGGAAAAACTGTTTTTT.

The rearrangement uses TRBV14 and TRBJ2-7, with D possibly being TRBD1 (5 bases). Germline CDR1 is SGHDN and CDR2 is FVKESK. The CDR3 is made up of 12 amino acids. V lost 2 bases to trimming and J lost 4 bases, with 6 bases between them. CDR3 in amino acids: CASSQSGYEQYF. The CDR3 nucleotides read TGTGCCAGCAGCCAATCAGGGTACGAGCAGTACTTC.

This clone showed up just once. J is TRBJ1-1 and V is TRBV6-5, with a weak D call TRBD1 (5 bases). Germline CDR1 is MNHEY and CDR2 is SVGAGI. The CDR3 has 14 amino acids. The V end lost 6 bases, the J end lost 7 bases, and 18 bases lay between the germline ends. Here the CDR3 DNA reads TGTGCCAGCAGGGGAGGGTCGGGGGGTAGTGAAGCTTTCTTT. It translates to CASRGGSGGSEAFF.

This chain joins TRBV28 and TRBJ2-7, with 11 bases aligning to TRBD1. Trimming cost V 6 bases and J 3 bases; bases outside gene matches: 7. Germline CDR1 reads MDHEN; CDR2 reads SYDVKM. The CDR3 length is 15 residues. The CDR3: CASRAGTGGDYEQYF. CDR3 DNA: TGTGCCAGCAGGGCCGGGACAGGGGGTGACTACGAGCAGTACTTC.

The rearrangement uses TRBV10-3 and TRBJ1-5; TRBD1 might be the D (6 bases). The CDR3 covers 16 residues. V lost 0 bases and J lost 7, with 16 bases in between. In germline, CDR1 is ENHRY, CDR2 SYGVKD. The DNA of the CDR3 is TGTGCCATCAGTGAGTCGGGGTTACAGGGTGAACAGCCCCAGCATTTT. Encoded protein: CAISESGLQGEQPQHF.

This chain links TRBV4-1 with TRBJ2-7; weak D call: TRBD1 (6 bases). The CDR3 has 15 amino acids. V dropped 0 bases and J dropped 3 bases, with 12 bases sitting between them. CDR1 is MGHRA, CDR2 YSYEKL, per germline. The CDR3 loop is CASSQDRGQNYEQYF. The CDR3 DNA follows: TGCGCCAGCAGCCAAGATCGAGGACAGAACTACGAGCAGTACTTC.

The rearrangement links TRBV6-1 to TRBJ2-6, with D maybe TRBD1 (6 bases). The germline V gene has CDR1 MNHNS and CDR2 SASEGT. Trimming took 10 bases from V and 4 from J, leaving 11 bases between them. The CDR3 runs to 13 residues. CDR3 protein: CAIGTGGANVLTF. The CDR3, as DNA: TGTGCCATCGGAACAGGGGGGGCCAACGTCCTGACTTTC.

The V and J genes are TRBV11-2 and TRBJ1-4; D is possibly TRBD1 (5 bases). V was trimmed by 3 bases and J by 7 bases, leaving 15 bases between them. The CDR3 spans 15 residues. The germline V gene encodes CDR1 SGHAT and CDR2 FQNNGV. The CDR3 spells CASSFGSGLGEKLFF. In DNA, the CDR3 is TGTGCCAGCAGCTTCGGTTCAGGGCTGGGTGAAAAACTGTTTTTT. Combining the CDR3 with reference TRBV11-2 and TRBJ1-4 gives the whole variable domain EAGVAQSPRYKIIEKRQSVAFWCNPISGHATLYWYQQILGQGPKLLIQFQNNGVVDDSQLPKDRFSAERLKGVDSTLKIQPAKLEDSAVYLCASSFGSGLGEKLFFGSGTQLSVL.

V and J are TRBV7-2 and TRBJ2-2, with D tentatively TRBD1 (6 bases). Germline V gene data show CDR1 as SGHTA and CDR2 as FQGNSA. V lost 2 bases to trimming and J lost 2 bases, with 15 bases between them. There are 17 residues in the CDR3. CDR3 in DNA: TGTGCCAGCAGCTTATCAGCAGTCAGGGGAAACACCGGGGAGCTGTTTTTT. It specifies CASSLSAVRGNTGELFF.

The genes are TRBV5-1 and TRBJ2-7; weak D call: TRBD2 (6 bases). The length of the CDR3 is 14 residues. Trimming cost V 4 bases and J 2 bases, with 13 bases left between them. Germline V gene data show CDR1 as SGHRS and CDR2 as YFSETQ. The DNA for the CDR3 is TGCGCCAGCAGCACGGGGGAGGTTCCCTACGAGCAGTACTTC. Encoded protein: CASSTGEVPYEQYF.

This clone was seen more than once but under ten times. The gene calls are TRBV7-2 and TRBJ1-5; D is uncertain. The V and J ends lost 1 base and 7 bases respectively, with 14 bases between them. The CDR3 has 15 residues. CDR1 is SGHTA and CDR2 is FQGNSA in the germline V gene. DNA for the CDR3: TGTGCCAGCAGCTTAGTGGTCAGCAGGTTCCAGCCCCAGCATTTT. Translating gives CASSLVVSRFQPQHF.

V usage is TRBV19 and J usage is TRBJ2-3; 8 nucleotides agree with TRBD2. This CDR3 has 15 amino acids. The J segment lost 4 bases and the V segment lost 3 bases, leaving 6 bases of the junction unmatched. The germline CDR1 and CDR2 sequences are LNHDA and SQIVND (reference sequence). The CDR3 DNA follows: TGTGCCAGTAGTATTTCAGCGGGAGTTGCAGATACGCAGTATTTT. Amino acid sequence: CASSISAGVADTQYF.

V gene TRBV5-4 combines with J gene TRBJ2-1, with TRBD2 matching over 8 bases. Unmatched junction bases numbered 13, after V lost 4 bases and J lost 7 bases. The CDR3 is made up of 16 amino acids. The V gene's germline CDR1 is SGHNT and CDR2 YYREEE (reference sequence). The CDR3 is CASSRPGLAGVNEQFF. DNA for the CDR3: TGTGCCAGCAGCCGGCCCGGACTAGCCGGTGTTAATGAGCAGTTCTTC.

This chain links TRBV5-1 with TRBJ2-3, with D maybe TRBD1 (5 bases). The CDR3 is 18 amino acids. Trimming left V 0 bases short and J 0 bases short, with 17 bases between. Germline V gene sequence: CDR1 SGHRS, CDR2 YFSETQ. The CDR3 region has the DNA TGCGCCAGCAGCTTGGACGAGGAAGGGGTGTATAGCACAGATACGCAGTATTTT. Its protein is CASSLDEEGVYSTDTQYF.

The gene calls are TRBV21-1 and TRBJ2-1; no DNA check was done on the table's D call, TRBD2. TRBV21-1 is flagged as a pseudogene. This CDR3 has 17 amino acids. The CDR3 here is CASSKAPFAGSYNEQFF. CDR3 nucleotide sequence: TGTGCCAGCAGCAAAGCCCCCTTTGCGGGCTCCTACAATGAGCAGTTCTTC.

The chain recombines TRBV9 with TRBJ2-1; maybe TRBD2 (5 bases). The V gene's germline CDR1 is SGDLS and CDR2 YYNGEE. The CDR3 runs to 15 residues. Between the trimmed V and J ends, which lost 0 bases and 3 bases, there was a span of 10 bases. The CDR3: CASSVGHRDYNEQFF. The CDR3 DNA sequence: TGTGCCAGCAGCGTAGGCCATCGGGACTACAATGAGCAGTTCTTC.

The CDR3: CASSLGGHEQYF. CDR3 nucleotides: TGTGCCAGCAGTTTGGGGGGGCACGAGCAGTACTTC. The rearrangement uses TRBV28 and TRBJ2-7; D might be TRBD2 (7 bases). V lost 3 bases to trimming and J lost 5 bases, with 8 bases between them. Per germline, CDR1 MDHEN and CDR2 SYDVKM. This CDR3 has 12 residues.

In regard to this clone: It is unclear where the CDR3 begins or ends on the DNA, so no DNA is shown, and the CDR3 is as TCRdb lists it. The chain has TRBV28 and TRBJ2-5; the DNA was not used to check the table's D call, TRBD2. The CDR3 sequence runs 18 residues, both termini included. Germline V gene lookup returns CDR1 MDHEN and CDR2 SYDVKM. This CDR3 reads CASSSDYKRPSTSGTQYF.

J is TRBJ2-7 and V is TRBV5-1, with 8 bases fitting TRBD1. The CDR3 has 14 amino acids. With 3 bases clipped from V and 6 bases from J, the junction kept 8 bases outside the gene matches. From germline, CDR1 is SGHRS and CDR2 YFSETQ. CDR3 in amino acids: CASSSGQALREQYF. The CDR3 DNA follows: TGCGCCAGCAGCTCGGGACAGGCACTGCGCGAGCAGTACTTC.